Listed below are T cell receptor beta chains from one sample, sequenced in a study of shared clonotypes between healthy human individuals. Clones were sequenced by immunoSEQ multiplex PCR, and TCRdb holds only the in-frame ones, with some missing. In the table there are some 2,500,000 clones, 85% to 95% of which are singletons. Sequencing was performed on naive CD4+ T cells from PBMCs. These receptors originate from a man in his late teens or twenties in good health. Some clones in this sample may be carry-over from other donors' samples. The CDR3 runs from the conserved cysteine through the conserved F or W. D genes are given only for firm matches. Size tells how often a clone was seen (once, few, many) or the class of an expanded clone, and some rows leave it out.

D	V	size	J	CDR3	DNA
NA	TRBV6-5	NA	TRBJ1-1	CASSYEGNTEAFF	TGTGCCAGCAGTTACGAGGGAAACACTGAAGCTTTCTTT
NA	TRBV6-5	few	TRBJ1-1	CASSLPGRVTEAFF	TGTGCCAGCAGCCTCCCTGGTCGGGTCACTGAAGCTTTCTTT
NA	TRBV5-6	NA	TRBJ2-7	CASSTGYEQYF	TGTGCCAGCAGTACAGGGTATGAGCAGTACTTC
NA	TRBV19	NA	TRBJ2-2	CASSRNPSVRELFF	TGTGCCAGTAGTCGGAACCCAAGTGTCCGGGAGCTGTTTTTT
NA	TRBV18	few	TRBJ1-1	CASSPSAMNTEAFF	TGTGCCAGCTCACCGTCAGCCATGAACACTGAAGCTTTCTTT
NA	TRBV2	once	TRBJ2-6	CASSRGRLAGPVGGSGANVLTF	TGTGCCAGCAGCAGGGGGCGGCTAGCGGGACCTGTCGGGGGCTCTGGGGCCAACGTCCTGACTTTC
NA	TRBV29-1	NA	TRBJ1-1	CSVVVGRRAFF	TGCAGCGTTGTGGTTGGGAGGCGGGCTTTCTTT
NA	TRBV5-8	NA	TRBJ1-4	CASSLQAAVFF	TGTGCCAGCAGCTTGCAGGCCGCGGTGTTTTTT
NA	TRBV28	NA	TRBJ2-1	CASSTGGDEQFF	TGTGCCAGCAGTACTGGAGGAGATGAGCAGTTCTTC
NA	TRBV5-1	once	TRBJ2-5	CASSLFPGETQYF	TGCGCCAGCAGCTTGTTCCCGGGGGAGACCCAGTACTTC
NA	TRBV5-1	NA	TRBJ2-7	CASRTDSTYEQYF	TGCGCCAGCAGAACCGACAGCACCTACGAGCAGTACTTC
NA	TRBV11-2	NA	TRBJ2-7	CASSLDIGGIGDEQYF	TGTGCCAGCAGCTTAGATATAGGCGGGATCGGCGACGAGCAGTACTTC
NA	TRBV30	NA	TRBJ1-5	CAWSGLNEARTPQHF	TGTGCCTGGAGTGGCCTTAACGAAGCCCGGACGCCCCAGCATTTT
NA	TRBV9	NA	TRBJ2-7	CASSVAGQGTIYEQYF	TGTGCCAGCAGCGTAGCGGGGCAGGGTACGATCTACGAGCAGTACTTC
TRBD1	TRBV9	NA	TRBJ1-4	CASSVTGGANEKLFF	TGTGCCAGCAGCGTAACAGGGGGAGCTAATGAAAAACTGTTTTTT
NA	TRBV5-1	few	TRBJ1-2	CASSPVNYGYTF	TGCGCCAGCAGCCCAGTAAACTATGGCTACACCTTC
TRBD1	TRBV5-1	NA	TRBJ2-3	CASSLPTGGADTQYF	TGCGCCAGCAGCTTGCCGACAGGGGGCGCGGATACGCAGTATTTT
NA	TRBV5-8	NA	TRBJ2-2	CASSPRDAGTGELFF	TGTGCCAGCAGCCCCCGGGACGCCGGGACGGGGGAGCTGTTTTTT
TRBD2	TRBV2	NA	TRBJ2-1	CASSTRLAGSYNEQFF	TGTGCCAGCAGTACTCGACTAGCAGGTTCCTACAATGAGCAGTTCTTC
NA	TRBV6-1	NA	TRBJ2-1	CASSEVGYNEQFF	TGTGCCAGCAGTGAAGTCGGCTACAATGAGCAGTTCTTC
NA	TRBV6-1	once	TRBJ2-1	CASSEYTGNHNEQFF	TGTGCCAGCAGTGAATACACAGGGAACCACAATGAGCAGTTCTTC
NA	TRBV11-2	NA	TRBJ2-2	CASSFYTGELFF	TGTGCCAGCAGCTTCTACACCGGGGAGCTGTTTTTT
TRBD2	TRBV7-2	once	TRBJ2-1	CASSSRVGAGWNEQFF	TGTGCCAGCAGCTCCCGCGTGGGAGCGGGGTGGAATGAGCAGTTCTTC
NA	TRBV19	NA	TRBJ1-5	CASSKRQGAYSNQPQHF	TGTGCCAGTAGTAAAAGACAAGGGGCGTATAGCAATCAGCCCCAGCATTTT
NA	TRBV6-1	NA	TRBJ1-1	CASSHLGHTNTEAFF	TGTGCCAGCAGTCACCTGGGACACACGAACACTGAAGCTTTCTTT
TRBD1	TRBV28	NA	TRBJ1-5	CAHTGGLNQPQHF	TGTGCCCATACAGGGGGCCTAAATCAGCCCCAGCATTTT
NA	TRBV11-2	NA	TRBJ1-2	CASTPGGGYTF	TGTGCCAGCACCCCTGGGGGCGGCTACACCTTC
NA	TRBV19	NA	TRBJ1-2	CASSIQGLYGYTF	TGTGCCAGTAGTATCCAAGGGCTCTATGGCTACACCTTC
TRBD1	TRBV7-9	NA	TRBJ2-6	CASRRGTGGSGANVLTF	TGTGCCAGCAGACGCGGGACAGGGGGATCTGGGGCCAACGTCCTGACTTTC
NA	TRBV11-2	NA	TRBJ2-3	CASSYRTNTDTQYF	TGTGCCAGCAGCTACAGGACTAACACAGATACGCAGTATTTT
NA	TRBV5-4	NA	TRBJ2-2	CASSLGVGTNTGELFF	TGTGCCAGCAGCTTGGGGGTAGGGACGAACACCGGGGAGCTGTTTTTT
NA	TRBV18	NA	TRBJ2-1	CASTPSGTYSYNEQFF	TGTGCCAGCACCCCTTCGGGCACCTATTCCTACAATGAGCAGTTCTTC
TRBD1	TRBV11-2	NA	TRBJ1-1	CASSPGTGGTEAFF	TGTGCCAGCAGCCCAGGGACAGGGGGGACTGAAGCTTTCTTT
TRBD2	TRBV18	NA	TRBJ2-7	CASSRTSGITEQYF	TGTGCCAGCTCACGTACTAGCGGGATAACCGAGCAGTACTTC
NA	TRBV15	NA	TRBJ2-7	CATSRDLRYGEQYF	TGTGCCACCAGCAGAGATCTGAGGTATGGGGAGCAGTACTTC
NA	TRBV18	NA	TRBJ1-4	CASSPSGPSNEKLFF	TGTGCCAGCTCACCATCAGGACCGTCGAATGAAAAACTGTTTTTT
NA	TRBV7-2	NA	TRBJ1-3	CASSHGNTIYF	TGTGCCAGCAGTCACGGAAACACCATATATTTT
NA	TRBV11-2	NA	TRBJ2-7	CASSFTQGSYEQYF	TGTGCCAGCAGCTTTACTCAGGGGTCCTACGAGCAGTACTTC
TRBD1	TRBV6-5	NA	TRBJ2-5	CASNRGLRETQYF	TGTGCCAGTAACAGGGGATTGCGGGAGACCCAGTACTTC
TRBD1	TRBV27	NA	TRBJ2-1	CASTGQGARKSYNEQFF	TGTGCCAGCACGGGGCAGGGGGCTCGTAAGTCCTACAATGAGCAGTTCTTC
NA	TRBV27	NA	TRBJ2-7	CASSLSRPAYEQYF	TGTGCCAGCAGTTTATCAAGGCCCGCATACGAGCAGTACTTC
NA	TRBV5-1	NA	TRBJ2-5	CASSLSQGQETQYF	TGCGCCAGCAGCTTGAGTCAGGGACAAGAGACCCAGTACTTC
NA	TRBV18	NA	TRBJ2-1	CASSPAYSGEQFF	TGTGCCAGCTCACCCGCATATTCGGGTGAGCAGTTCTTC
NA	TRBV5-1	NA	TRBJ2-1	CASSLNPQGSSYNEQFF	TGCGCCAGCAGCTTGAATCCTCAGGGGTCCTCCTACAATGAGCAGTTCTTC